These 13 T cell receptor beta chains originate from one sample sequenced in a study of OX40 agonist ivuxolimab in advanced cancers. Sequencing used immunoSEQ multiplex PCR; TCRdb keeps in-frame clones, though not all of them. This sample has some 73,000 clones, with just under 90% found just once. The input for sequencing was CD4+ or CD8+ T cells sorted from blood, taken in a trial of the OX40 agonist ivuxolimab. The receptors stem from an adult with an advanced solid tumor such as melanoma, head and neck, liver or kidney cancer.

V usage is TRBV2 and J usage is TRBJ2-3, with TRBD2 matching 8 bases. After removal of 6 bases from V and 0 bases from J, the junction contained 8 bases not matched to a gene. CDR1 SNHLY and CDR2 FYNNEI come from the germline V gene. CDR3 length: 16 amino acids. In DNA form, the CDR3 reads TGTGCCAGCAGCTTTTTTGCGGGAGGAAGCACAGATACGCAGTATTTT. Translated, it gives CASSFFAGGSTDTQYF.

This clone was counted between two and nine times. The chain joins TRBV18 to TRBJ1-1, with 7 bases matching TRBD1. The CDR3 is made up of 15 amino acids. Trimming at V came to 2 bases and at J to 2 bases, leaving 5 bases not matched to a gene. Germline V gene lookup returns CDR1 KGHSH and CDR2 LQKENI. CDR3 residues: CASSPIPGGNTEAFF. CDR3 DNA: TGTGCCAGCTCACCAATTCCAGGGGGAAACACTGAAGCTTTCTTT.

J is TRBJ2-3 and V is TRBV30, with D uncertain. The CDR3 sequence is 14 residues long. Trimming took off 0 bases at V and 5 bases at J, with 12 bases between the two ends. Per germline, CDR1 GTSNPN and CDR2 SVGIG (reference sequence). CDR3 sequence reads: CAWSVQSPGDTQYF. The CDR3 DNA follows: TGTGCCTGGAGTGTACAAAGCCCAGGAGATACGCAGTATTTT.

The chain couples TRBV5-1 to TRBJ2-3, with D unclear. Germline V lookup: CDR1 SGHRS, CDR2 YFSETQ. V dropped 0 bases and J dropped 0 bases, with 14 bases sitting between them. The CDR3 is 17 residues long. The CDR3 protein is CASSLDPVGFSTDTQYF. The CDR3 DNA is TGCGCCAGCAGCTTGGATCCGGTAGGATTTAGCACAGATACGCAGTATTTT.

The sample holds one count of this clone. The rearrangement joins TRBV9 to TRBJ2-7; 7 bases map to TRBD2. Germline V gene sequence: CDR1 SGDLS, CDR2 YYNGEE. Unmatched junction bases numbered 7, after V lost 1 base and J lost 3 bases. The CDR3 loop spans 15 amino acids. This chain's CDR3 is CASSVFDGGGYEQYF. CDR3 sequence (DNA): TGTGCCAGCAGCGTATTCGATGGGGGGGGCTACGAGCAGTACTTC.

The chain uses TRBV6-5 and TRBJ1-4, with unresolved D. This CDR3 is 14 amino acids long. V was clipped by 8 bases and J by 0 bases, with 10 bases between them. Germline lookup yields CDR1 MNHEY and CDR2 SVGAGI. The CDR3 sequence: CASQQSPTNEKLFF. DNA of the CDR3: TGTGCCAGCCAACAGTCCCCAACTAATGAAAAACTGTTTTTT.

The chain recombines TRBV13 with TRBJ2-5; unclear D gene. The CDR3 length is 15 residues. Trimming took 7 bases from V and 0 from J, leaving 15 bases between them. Per germline, CDR1 PRHDT and CDR2 FYEKMQ (reference sequence). This chain's CDR3 is CASKRAEMYQETQYF. The CDR3 DNA reads as TGTGCCAGCAAAAGGGCGGAGATGTACCAAGAGACCCAGTACTTC. Full variable domain (rest looked up from reference TRBV13 and TRBJ2-5): AAGVIQSPRHLIKEKRETATLKCYPIPRHDTVYWYQQGPGQDPQFLISFYEKMQSDKGSIPDRFSAQQFSDYHSELNMSSLELGDSALYFCASKRAEMYQETQYFGPGTRLLVL.

This chain connects TRBV6-1 to TRBJ2-1, with unresolved D. V was clipped by 6 bases and J by 4 bases, with 10 bases between them. The V gene's germline CDR1 is MNHNS and CDR2 SASEGT. The CDR3 sequence is 13 residues long. The CDR3, as DNA: TGTGCCAGCAGCCGAGCCAGATACAATGAGCAGTTCTTC. Its translation is CASSRARYNEQFF.

This clone was observed once. The chain carries TRBV5-6 and TRBJ2-6; D uncertain. The CDR3 loop spans 17 amino acids. Germline loops: CDR1 SGHDT, CDR2 YYEEEE. Deletions cut 3 bases from V and 0 bases from J, with 13 bases between. The CDR3 reads CASSSRPLLSGANVLTF. The CDR3 DNA reads as TGTGCCAGCAGCTCCAGACCCTTACTCTCTGGGGCCAACGTCCTGACTTTC.

The chain carries TRBV25-1 and TRBJ1-5; D is unresolved. Germline V gene sequence: CDR1 MGHDK, CDR2 SYGVNS. The ends were cut back, 4 bases at V and 7 bases at J, with 17 bases in the middle. CDR3 length equals 15 residues. The CDR3 nucleotides read TGTGCCAGCAGTGGGGGTCCCACGGGGAACCAGCCCCAGCATTTT. Protein sequence: CASSGGPTGNQPQHF.

V gene TRBV28 combines with J gene TRBJ2-1; 13 nucleotides agree with TRBD2. The CDR3 extends over 20 amino acids. Trimming removed 6 bases from V and 0 bases from J; junction bases left unmatched: 14. The germline gives CDR1 MDHEN, CDR2 SYDVKM. The CDR3 region is CASRPGTSGKVALSYNEQFF. The CDR3 DNA reads TGTGCCAGCAGGCCGGGGACTAGCGGGAAGGTGGCCCTCTCCTACAATGAGCAGTTCTTC.

The chain links TRBV5-1 to TRBJ1-6; D not resolved. Looked up from germline, CDR1 is SGHRS and CDR2 is YFSETQ. This CDR3 comprises 15 residues. The V gene lost 0 bases and the J gene lost 5 bases, with 9 bases spanning the gap. CDR3 DNA: TGCGCCAGCAGCTTGGAAGCCGCCGATAATTCACCCCTCCACTTT. Translation: CASSLEAADNSPLHF.

This chain connects TRBV9 to TRBJ2-6, with D possibly being TRBD1 or TRBD2 (5 bases each). The germline V and J ends were trimmed by 4 bases and 4 bases, with 12 bases remaining between them. The CDR3 runs 15 residues. Germline V gene sequence: CDR1 SGDLS, CDR2 YYNGEE. The CDR3 region is CASSPHGAGANVLTF. The CDR3 DNA follows: TGTGCCAGCAGCCCCCACGGGGCAGGGGCCAACGTCCTGACTTTC.